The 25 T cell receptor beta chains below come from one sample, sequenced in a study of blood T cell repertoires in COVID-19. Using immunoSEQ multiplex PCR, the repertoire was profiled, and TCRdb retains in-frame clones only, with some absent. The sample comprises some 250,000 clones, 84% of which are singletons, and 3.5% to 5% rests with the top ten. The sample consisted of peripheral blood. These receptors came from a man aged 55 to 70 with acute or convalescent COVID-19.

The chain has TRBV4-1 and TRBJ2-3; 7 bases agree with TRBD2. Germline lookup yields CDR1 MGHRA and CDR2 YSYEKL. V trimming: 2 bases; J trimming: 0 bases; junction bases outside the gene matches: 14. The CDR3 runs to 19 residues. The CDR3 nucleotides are TGCGCCAGCAGCCAACCCCCAGGGAGGGGCATTTCTAGCACAGATACGCAGTATTTT. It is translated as CASSQPPGRGISSTDTQYF.

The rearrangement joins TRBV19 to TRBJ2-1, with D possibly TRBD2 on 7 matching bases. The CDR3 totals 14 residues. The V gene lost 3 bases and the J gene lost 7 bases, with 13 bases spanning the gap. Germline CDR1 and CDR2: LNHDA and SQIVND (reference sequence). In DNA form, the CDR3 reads TGTGCCAGTAGTATCTCCGGGGGGCCTAATGAGCAGTTCTTC. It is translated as CASSISGGPNEQFF. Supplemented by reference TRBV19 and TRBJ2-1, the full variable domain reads DGGITQSPKYLFRKEGQNVTLSCEQNLNHDAMYWYRQDPGQGLRLIYYSQIVNDFQKGDIAEGYSVSREKKESFPLTVTSAQKNPTAFYLCASSISGGPNEQFFGPGTRLTVL.

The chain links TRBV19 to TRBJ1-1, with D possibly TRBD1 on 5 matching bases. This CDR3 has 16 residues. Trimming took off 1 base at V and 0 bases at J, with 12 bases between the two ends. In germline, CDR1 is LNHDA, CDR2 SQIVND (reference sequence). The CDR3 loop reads CASSIAGKGLNTEAFF. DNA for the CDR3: TGTGCCAGTAGTATAGCAGGGAAAGGGCTGAACACTGAAGCTTTCTTT.

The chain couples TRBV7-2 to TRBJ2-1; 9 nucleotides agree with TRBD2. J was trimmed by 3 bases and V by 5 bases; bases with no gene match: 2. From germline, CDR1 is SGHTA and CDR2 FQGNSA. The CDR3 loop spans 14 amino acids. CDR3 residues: CASSRGGVYNEQFF. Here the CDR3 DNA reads TGTGCCAGCAGCCGCGGGGGGGTCTACAATGAGCAGTTCTTC.

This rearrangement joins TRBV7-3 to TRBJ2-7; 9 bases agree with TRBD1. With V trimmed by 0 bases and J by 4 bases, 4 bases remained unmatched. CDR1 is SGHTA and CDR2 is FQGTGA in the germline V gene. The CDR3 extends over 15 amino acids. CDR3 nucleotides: TGTGCCAGCAGCTTAACGTCGGGACAGGGTTACGAGCAGTACTTC. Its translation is CASSLTSGQGYEQYF.

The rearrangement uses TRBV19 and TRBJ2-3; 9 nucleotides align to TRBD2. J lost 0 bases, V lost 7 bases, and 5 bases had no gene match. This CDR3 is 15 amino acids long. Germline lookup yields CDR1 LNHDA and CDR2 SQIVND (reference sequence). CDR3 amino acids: CASKAGTSSTDTQYF. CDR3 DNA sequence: TGTGCCAGTAAAGCCGGGACTAGCAGCACAGATACGCAGTATTTT.

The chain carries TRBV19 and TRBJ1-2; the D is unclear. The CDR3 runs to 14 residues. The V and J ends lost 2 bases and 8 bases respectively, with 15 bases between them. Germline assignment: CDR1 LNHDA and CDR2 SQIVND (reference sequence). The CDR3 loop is CASSIWPDSMGYTF. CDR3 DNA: TGTGCCAGTAGTATATGGCCAGACTCTATGGGCTACACCTTC.

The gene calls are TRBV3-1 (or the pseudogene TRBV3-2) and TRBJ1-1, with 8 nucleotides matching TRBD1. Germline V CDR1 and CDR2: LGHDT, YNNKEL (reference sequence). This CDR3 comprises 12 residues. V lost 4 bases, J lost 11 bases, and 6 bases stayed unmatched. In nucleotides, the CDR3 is TGTGCCAGCAGCCTCCGGGACAGGCTCGCTTTCTTT. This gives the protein CASSLRDRLAFF.

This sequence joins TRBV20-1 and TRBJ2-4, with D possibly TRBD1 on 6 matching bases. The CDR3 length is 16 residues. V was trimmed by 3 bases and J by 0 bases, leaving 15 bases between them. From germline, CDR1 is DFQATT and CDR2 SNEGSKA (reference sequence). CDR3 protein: CSASWGQTLAKNIQYF. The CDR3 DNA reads TGCAGTGCTAGTTGGGGGCAGACACTAGCCAAAAACATTCAGTACTTC.

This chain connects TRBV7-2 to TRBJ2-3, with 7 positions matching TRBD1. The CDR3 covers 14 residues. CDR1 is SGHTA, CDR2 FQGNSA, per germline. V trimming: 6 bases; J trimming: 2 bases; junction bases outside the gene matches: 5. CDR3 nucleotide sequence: TGTGCCAGCAGGACGGGACAGATCACAGATACGCAGTATTTT. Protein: CASRTGQITDTQYF. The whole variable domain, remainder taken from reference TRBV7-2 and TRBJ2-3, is GAGVSQSPSNKVTEKGKDVELRCDPISGHTALYWYRQSLGQGLEFLIYFQGNSAPDKSGLPSDRFSAERTGGSVSTLTIQRTQQEDSAVYLCASRTGQITDTQYFGPGTRLTVL.

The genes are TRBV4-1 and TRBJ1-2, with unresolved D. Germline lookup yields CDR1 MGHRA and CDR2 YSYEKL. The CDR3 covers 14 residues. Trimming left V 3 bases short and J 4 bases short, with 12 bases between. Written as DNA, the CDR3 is TGCGCCAGCAGCCAGCAAACGTCAGGCTATGGCTACACCTTC. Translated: CASSQQTSGYGYTF.

In DNA, the CDR3 is TGTGCCAGCAGCCCAAGCGTAACAGGGGAGACCCAGTACTTC. Amino acids: CASSPSVTGETQYF. The chain carries TRBV3-1 (or the pseudogene TRBV3-2) and TRBJ2-5, with a tentative D call TRBD1 (6 bases). The germline V and J ends were trimmed by 4 bases and 5 bases, with 14 bases remaining between them. The CDR3 totals 14 residues. The germline gives CDR1 LGHDT, CDR2 YNNKEL (reference sequence).

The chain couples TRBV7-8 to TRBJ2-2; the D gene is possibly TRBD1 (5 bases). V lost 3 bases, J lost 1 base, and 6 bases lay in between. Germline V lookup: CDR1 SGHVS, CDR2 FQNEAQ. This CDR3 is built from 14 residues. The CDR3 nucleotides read TGTGCCAGCAGCTTTGACAGGAACACCGGGGAGCTGTTTTTT. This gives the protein CASSFDRNTGELFF.

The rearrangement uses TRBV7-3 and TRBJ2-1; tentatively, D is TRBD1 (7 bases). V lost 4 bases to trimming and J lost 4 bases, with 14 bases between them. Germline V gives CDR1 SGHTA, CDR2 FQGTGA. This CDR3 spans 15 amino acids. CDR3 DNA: TGTGCCAGCAGCTCCAGGGGGGTCTCATACAATGAGCAGTTCTTC. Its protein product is CASSSRGVSYNEQFF. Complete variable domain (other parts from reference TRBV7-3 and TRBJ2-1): GAGVSQTPSNKVTEKGKYVELRCDPISGHTALYWYRQSLGQGPEFLIYFQGTGAADDSGLPNDRFFAVRPEGSVSTLKIQRTERGDSAVYLCASSSRGVSYNEQFFGPGTRLTVL.

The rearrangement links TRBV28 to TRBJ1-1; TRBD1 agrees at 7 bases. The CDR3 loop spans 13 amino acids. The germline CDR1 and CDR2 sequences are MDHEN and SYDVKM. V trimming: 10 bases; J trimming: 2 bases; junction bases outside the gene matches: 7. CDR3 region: CATLGQFNTEAFF. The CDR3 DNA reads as TGTGCCACCCTGGGACAGTTCAACACTGAAGCTTTCTTT.

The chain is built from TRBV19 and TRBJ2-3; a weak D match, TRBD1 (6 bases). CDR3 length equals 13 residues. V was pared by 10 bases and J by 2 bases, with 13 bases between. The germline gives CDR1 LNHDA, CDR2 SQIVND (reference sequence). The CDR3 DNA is TGTGCCATATCACAGGGCCACACAGATACGCAGTATTTT. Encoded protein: CAISQGHTDTQYF.

CDR3 sequence: CASSQAGGGEQYF. In DNA, the CDR3 is TGTGCCAGCAGCCAAGCCGGGGGGGGCGAGCAGTACTTC. The chain combines TRBV14 with TRBJ2-7, with 8 nucleotides matching TRBD2. The CDR3 covers 13 residues. Germline CDR1 and CDR2: SGHDN and FVKESK. The V segment lost 1 base and the J segment 6 bases; nucleotides outside the gene matches: 2.

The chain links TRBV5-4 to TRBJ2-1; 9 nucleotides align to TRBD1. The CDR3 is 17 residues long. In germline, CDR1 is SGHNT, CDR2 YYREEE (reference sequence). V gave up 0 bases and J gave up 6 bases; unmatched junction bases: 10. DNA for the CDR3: TGTGCCAGCAGCTTGGCAAAACAGGGGGCGCAGGCCAATGAGCAGTTCTTC. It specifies CASSLAKQGAQANEQFF. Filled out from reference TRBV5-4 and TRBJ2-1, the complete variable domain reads ETGVTQSPTHLIKTRGQQVTLRCSSQSGHNTVSWYQQALGQGPQFIFQYYREEENGRGNFPPRFSGLQFPNYSSELNVNALELDDSALYLCASSLAKQGAQANEQFFGPGTRLTVL.

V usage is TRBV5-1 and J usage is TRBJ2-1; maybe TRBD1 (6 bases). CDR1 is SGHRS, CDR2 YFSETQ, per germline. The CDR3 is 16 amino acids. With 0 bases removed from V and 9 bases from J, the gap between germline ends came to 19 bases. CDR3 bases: TGCGCCAGCAGCTTGGGGGGACCCGGACAGTCCGGTGAGCAGTTCTTC. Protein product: CASSLGGPGQSGEQFF.

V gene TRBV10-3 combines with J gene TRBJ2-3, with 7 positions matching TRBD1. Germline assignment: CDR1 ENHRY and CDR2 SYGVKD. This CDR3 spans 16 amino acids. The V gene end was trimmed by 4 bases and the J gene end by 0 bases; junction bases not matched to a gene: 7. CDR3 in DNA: TGTGCCATCAGTGGGATTGGGACAGAGAGCACAGATACGCAGTATTTT. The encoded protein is CAISGIGTESTDTQYF.

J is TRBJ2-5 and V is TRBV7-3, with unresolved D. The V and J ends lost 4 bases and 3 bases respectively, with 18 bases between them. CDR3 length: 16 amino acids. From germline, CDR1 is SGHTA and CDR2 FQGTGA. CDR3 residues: CASSSRPHSGEETQYF. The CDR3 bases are TGTGCCAGCAGCTCCCGTCCTCATTCAGGTGAAGAGACCCAGTACTTC. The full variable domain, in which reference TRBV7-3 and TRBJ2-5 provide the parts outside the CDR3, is GAGVSQTPSNKVTEKGKYVELRCDPISGHTALYWYRQSLGQGPEFLIYFQGTGAADDSGLPNDRFFAVRPEGSVSTLKIQRTERGDSAVYLCASSSRPHSGEETQYFGPGTRLLVL.

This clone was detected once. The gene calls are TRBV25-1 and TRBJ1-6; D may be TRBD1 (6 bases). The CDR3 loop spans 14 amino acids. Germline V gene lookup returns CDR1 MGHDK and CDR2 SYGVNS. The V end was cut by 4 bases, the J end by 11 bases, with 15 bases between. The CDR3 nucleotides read TGTGCCAGCAGTGGATACAGGGAAGTGACACCCCTCCACTTT. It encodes CASSGYREVTPLHF. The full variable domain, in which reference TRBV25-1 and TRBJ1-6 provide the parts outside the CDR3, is EADIYQTPRYLVIGTGKKITLECSQTMGHDKMYWYQQDPGMELHLIHYSYGVNSTEKGDLSSESTVSRIRTEHFPLTLESARPSHTSQYLCASSGYREVTPLHFGNGTRLTVT.

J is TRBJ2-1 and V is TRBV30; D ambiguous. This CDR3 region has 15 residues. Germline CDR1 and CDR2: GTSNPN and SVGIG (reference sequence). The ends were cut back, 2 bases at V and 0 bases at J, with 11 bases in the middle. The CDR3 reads CAWSLALSSYNEQFF. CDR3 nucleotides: TGTGCCTGGAGTTTAGCACTTAGCTCCTACAATGAGCAGTTCTTC.

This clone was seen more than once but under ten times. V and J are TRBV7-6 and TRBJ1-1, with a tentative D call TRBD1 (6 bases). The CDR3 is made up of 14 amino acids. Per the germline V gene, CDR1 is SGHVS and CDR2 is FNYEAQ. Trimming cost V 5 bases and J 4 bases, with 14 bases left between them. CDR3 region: CASSVQQGGTEAFF. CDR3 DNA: TGTGCCAGCAGCGTACAACAGGGCGGCACTGAAGCTTTCTTT.

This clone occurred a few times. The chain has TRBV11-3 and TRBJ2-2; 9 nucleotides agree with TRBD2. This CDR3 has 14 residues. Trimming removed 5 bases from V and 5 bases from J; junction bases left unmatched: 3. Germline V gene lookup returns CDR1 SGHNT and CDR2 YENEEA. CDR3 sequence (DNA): TGTGCCAGCAGCAATAGCGGGGGTACCGGGGAGCTGTTTTTT. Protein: CASSNSGGTGELFF.